A single sample is the source of the 21 T cell receptor beta chains below, sequenced in a study of cytomegalovirus exposure and HLA in healthy donors. TCRdb keeps only in-frame clones here, not all; method: immunoSEQ multiplex PCR. Here the sample spans 170,000 or so clones, 75% to 90% being singletons. Sequenced: PBMCs. The receptors come from a man younger than 35 in good health and CMV-seropositive.

J is TRBJ2-7 and V is TRBV6-6; D not certain. Germline-derived CDR1 and CDR2 are MNHNY and SVGAGI (reference sequence). Trimming shortened V by 5 bases and J by 4 bases, and 6 bases separated the two germline ends. The CDR3 contains 11 residues. The CDR3 DNA sequence: TGTGCCAGCAGTCTTCAGTACGAGCAGTACTTC. Its translation: CASSLQYEQYF.

The chain has TRBV27 and TRBJ2-7; 8 bases align to TRBD2. Germline V lookup: CDR1 MNHEY, CDR2 SMNVEV (reference sequence). This CDR3 spans 15 amino acids. After removal of 0 bases from V and 3 bases from J, the junction contained 4 bases not matched to a gene. Here the CDR3 reads CASSLSIAGYYEQYF. CDR3 bases: TGTGCCAGCAGTTTATCTATAGCGGGATACTACGAGCAGTACTTC.

This clone appeared a single time. CDR3: CASSFGSGRADTQYF. CDR3 nucleotide sequence: TGTGCCAGCAGCTTCGGGAGCGGGAGGGCAGATACGCAGTATTTT. J is TRBJ2-3 and V is TRBV7-9, with 10 bases identical to TRBD2. After removal of 3 bases from V and 4 bases from J, the junction contained 4 bases not matched to a gene. The germline CDR1 and CDR2 sequences are SEHNR and FQNEAQ (reference sequence). The CDR3 covers 15 residues.

V usage is TRBV2 and J usage is TRBJ2-3, with a possible D match to TRBD1 (5 bases). Per germline, CDR1 SNHLY and CDR2 FYNNEI. Trimming removed 6 bases from V and 3 bases from J, with 19 bases in between. The CDR3 totals 16 residues. CDR3 protein: CASRRGQGIRTDTQYF. CDR3 nucleotide sequence: TGTGCCAGCAGGCGTGGGCAGGGAATTAGGACAGATACGCAGTATTTT. Looking up the rest from reference TRBV2 and TRBJ2-3 gives the full variable domain: EPEVTQTPSHQVTQMGQEVILRCVPISNHLYFYWYRQILGQKVEFLVSFYNNEISEKSEIFDDQFSVERPDGSNFTLKIRSTKLEDSAMYFCASRRGQGIRTDTQYFGPGTRLTVL.

This sequence joins TRBV28 and TRBJ2-7, with a possible D match to TRBD2 (5 bases). V gave up 6 bases and J gave up 3 bases, with 12 bases separating them. CDR3 length: 13 amino acids. CDR1 is MDHEN, CDR2 SYDVKM, per germline. In nucleotides, the CDR3 is TGTGCCAGCAGCCGGACTGCTCTCTACGAGCAGTACTTC. Its protein is CASSRTALYEQYF.

Written as DNA, the CDR3 is TGTGCCAGCTCACCACCGGGCGTTTACGAGCAGTACTTC. This sequence encodes CASSPPGVYEQYF. The gene calls are TRBV18 and TRBJ2-7; D is uncertain. CDR1 is KGHSH, CDR2 LQKENI, per germline. The CDR3 spans 13 residues. Trimming took 0 bases from V and 4 from J, leaving 7 bases between them.

The J gene is TRBJ1-1, the V gene TRBV27, with D perhaps TRBD1 (6 bases). This CDR3 region has 15 residues. V was shortened by 5 bases and J by 4 bases, with 17 bases between the two germline ends. The V gene's germline CDR1 is MNHEY and CDR2 SMNVEV (reference sequence). The DNA for the CDR3 is TGTGCCAGCAGTGTAAACAGGGTGGTGGCCACTGAAGCTTTCTTT. Translated: CASSVNRVVATEAFF.

The V and J genes are TRBV2 and TRBJ2-5, with D perhaps matching TRBD2 (5 bases). Gene TRBJ2-7 matches the end of the DNA better, so the J call may be wrong. CDR1 is SNHLY, CDR2 FYNNEI, per germline. The CDR3 length is 12 residues. The CDR3 DNA sequence: TGTGCCAGCAGGGCCGGCGGGTACGAGCAGTACTTC. Amino acid sequence: CASRAGGYEQYF.

The V gene is TRBV7-9, the J gene TRBJ1-3; D is undetermined. The V and J ends lost 4 bases and 1 base respectively, with 5 bases between them. The germline CDR1 and CDR2 sequences are SEHNR and FQNEAQ (reference sequence). The CDR3 length is 13 residues. CDR3 coding DNA: TGTGCCAGCAGCTCAGGTTCTGGAAACACCATATATTTT. This sequence encodes CASSSGSGNTIYF.

The chain recombines TRBV5-1 with TRBJ2-7; 9 bases agree with TRBD1. Looked up from germline, CDR1 is SGHRS and CDR2 is YFSETQ. This CDR3 has 11 residues. V gave up 7 bases and J gave up 6 bases; unmatched junction bases: 2. CDR3: CASGQGTEQYF. The CDR3 DNA reads as TGCGCCAGCGGACAGGGGACCGAGCAGTACTTC.

The V and J genes are TRBV2 and TRBJ2-7; 10 bases match TRBD1. The CDR3 has 16 residues. Germline CDR1 SNHLY, CDR2 FYNNEI. V gave up 0 bases and J gave up 1 base; unmatched junction bases: 3. The CDR3 reads CASSEAPGQGSYEQYF. The CDR3 bases are TGTGCCAGCAGTGAAGCTCCGGGACAGGGGTCCTACGAGCAGTACTTC.

The gene calls are TRBV23-1 and TRBJ2-1; TRBD1 aligns across 9 bases. TRBV23-1 belongs to the ORF category, with a function that is uncertain. V shed 3 bases, J shed 5 bases, and the junction held 5 bases outside the gene matches. The CDR3 is made up of 15 amino acids. The CDR3 is CASSHKGQGDNEQFF. Written as DNA, the CDR3 is TGCGCCAGCAGTCACAAGGGACAGGGAGACAATGAGCAGTTCTTC.

The chain joins TRBV7-2 to TRBJ2-4; D may be TRBD2 (5 bases). Germline V gives CDR1 SGHTA, CDR2 FQGNSA. V shed 8 bases and J shed 6 bases, with 8 bases lying between them. CDR3 length equals 11 residues. CDR3 nucleotides: TGTGCCAGCTTGGCGGGAAACATTCAGTACTTC. Translation: CASLAGNIQYF.

The V call is TRBV7-9, the J call TRBJ1-1; 8 bases match TRBD1. After removal of 5 bases from V and 0 bases from J, the junction contained 5 bases not matched to a gene. The V gene's germline CDR1 is SEHNR and CDR2 FQNEAQ (reference sequence). The CDR3 runs 15 residues. The CDR3 DNA is TGTGCCAGCAGCAGCGCAGGGGGCCTGAACACTGAAGCTTTCTTT. As protein: CASSSAGGLNTEAFF. The entire variable domain, with the rest obtained from reference TRBV7-9 and TRBJ1-1, is as follows: DTGVSQNPRHKITKRGQNVTFRCDPISEHNRLYWYRQTLGQGPEFLTYFQNEAQLEKSRLLSDRFSAERPKGSFSTLEIQRTEQGDSAMYLCASSSAGGLNTEAFFGQGTRLTVV.

This clone was counted once. CDR3 coding DNA: TGTGCCTGGAGCACAGGCTACAATGAGCAGTTCTTC. Its translation: CAWSTGYNEQFF. The chain couples TRBV30 to TRBJ2-1; D might be TRBD1 (5 bases). CDR1 is GTSNPN and CDR2 is SVGIG in the germline V gene (reference sequence). This CDR3 has 12 residues. V was clipped by 3 bases and J by 3 bases, with 6 bases between them.

V and J are TRBV6-1 and TRBJ1-3; maybe TRBD1 (6 bases). Germline V gene data show CDR1 as MNHNS and CDR2 as SASEGT. Trimming removed 4 bases at V and 5 bases at J, with 15 bases between. The CDR3 has 15 amino acids. The CDR3 sequence: CASSVGQGTRNTIYF. The CDR3 coding sequence is TGTGCCAGCAGTGTGGGGCAGGGGACCCGAAACACCATATATTTT.

CDR3 amino acids: CASSVGMTGLEHGYTF. The CDR3 DNA reads as TGTGCCAGCAGCGTAGGAATGACAGGGCTCGAACATGGCTACACCTTC. The rearrangement joins TRBV9 to TRBJ1-2; 7 bases agree with TRBD1. Germline loops: CDR1 SGDLS, CDR2 YYNGEE. The length of the CDR3 is 16 residues. With 0 bases clipped from V and 6 bases from J, the junction kept 11 bases outside the gene matches.

This clone is labeled medium-sized (0.01 to 0.1%). The chain links TRBV6-4 to TRBJ2-1; 8 nucleotides agree with TRBD2. This CDR3 comprises 15 residues. Germline CDR1 MRHNA, CDR2 SNTAGT. V was pared by 0 bases and J by 6 bases, with 4 bases of the junction left unmatched. CDR3 DNA sequence: TGTGCCAGCAGTGACTCCGAGCGGGGGCCCAATGAGCAGTTCTTC. Its protein product is CASSDSERGPNEQFF.

The chain recombines TRBV28 with TRBJ2-1, with 8 bases lining up with TRBD2. Per germline, CDR1 MDHEN and CDR2 SYDVKM. V was clipped by 7 bases and J by 7 bases; unmatched bases: 9. The CDR3 loop spans 14 amino acids. The CDR3 DNA is TGTGCCAGCACCCTTAGCGGGACTGTTAATGAGCAGTTCTTC. This gives the protein CASTLSGTVNEQFF. Together with reference TRBV28 and TRBJ2-1, the CDR3 gives the full variable domain: DVKVTQSSRYLVKRTGEKVFLECVQDMDHENMFWYRQDPGLGLRLIYFSYDVKMKEKGDIPEGYSVSREKKERFSLILESASTNQTSMYLCASTLSGTVNEQFFGPGTRLTVL.

This CDR3 is CASSERQNSNQPQHF. CDR3 coding DNA: TGTGCCAGCAGTGAAAGACAGAATAGCAATCAGCCCCAGCATTTT. The chain links TRBV2 to TRBJ1-5, with a weak D call TRBD1 (5 bases). V gave up 2 bases and J gave up 0 bases, with 8 bases separating them. The CDR3 extends over 15 amino acids. The germline V gene has CDR1 SNHLY and CDR2 FYNNEI.

The chain links TRBV30 to TRBJ2-1; 7 nucleotides match TRBD2. J was trimmed by 7 bases and V by 0 bases; bases with no gene match: 6. The germline V gene encodes CDR1 GTSNPN and CDR2 SVGIG (reference sequence). CDR3 length: 14 amino acids. This chain's CDR3 is CAWSVDRGENEQFF. The DNA for the CDR3 is TGTGCCTGGAGTGTAGATCGGGGGGAAAATGAGCAGTTCTTC.